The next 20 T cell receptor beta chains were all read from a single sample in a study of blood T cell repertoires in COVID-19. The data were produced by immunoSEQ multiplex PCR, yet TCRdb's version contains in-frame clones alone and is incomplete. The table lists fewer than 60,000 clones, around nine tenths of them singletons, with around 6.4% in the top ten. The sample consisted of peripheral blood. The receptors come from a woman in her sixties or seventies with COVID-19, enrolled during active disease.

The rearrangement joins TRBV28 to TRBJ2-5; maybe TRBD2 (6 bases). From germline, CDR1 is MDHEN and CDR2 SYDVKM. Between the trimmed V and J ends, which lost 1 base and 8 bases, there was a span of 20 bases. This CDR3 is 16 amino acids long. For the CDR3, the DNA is TGTGCCAGCAGTTTATCCGCATCTGGGGGGAGTGGAACCCAGTACTTC. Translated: CASSLSASGGSGTQYF.

The CDR3 DNA reads TGCGCCAGCAGTGAACAGGGAGTGAACACTGAAGCTTTCTTT. Amino acid sequence: CASSEQGVNTEAFF. The chain combines TRBV10-2 with TRBJ1-1; TRBD1 might be the D (6 bases). The CDR3 covers 14 residues. V was clipped by 3 bases and J by 0 bases, with 8 bases between them. The germline V gene encodes CDR1 WSHSY and CDR2 SAAADI.

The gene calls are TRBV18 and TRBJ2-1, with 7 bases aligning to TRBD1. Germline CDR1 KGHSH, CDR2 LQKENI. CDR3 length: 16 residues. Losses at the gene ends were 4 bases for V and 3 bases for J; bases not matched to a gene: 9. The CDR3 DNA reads TGTGCCAGCTCACAAATCCCCGGGACAGTCTACAATGAGCAGTTCTTC. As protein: CASSQIPGTVYNEQFF.

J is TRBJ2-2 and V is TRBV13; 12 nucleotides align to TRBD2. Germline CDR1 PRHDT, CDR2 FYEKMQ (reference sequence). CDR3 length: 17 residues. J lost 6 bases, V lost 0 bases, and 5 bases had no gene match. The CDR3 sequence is CASSLGSSGRASGELFF. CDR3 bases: TGTGCCAGCAGCTTAGGCTCTAGCGGGAGGGCCTCCGGGGAGCTGTTTTTT.

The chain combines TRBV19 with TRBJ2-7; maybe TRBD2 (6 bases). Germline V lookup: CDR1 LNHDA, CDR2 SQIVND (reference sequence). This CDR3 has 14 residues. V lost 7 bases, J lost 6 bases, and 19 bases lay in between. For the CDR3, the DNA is TGTGCCAGTAAAGATACGCGGGGTCCAGGCGAGCAGTACTTC. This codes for CASKDTRGPGEQYF.

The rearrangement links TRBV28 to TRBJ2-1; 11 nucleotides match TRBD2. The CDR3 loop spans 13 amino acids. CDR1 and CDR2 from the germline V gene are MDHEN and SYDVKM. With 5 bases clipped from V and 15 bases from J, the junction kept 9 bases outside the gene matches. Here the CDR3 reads CASSSLTSGTGFF. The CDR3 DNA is TGTGCCAGCAGTAGCCTGACTAGCGGGACGGGGTTCTTC. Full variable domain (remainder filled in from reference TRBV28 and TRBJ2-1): DVKVTQSSRYLVKRTGEKVFLECVQDMDHENMFWYRQDPGLGLRLIYFSYDVKMKEKGDIPEGYSVSREKKERFSLILESASTNQTSMYLCASSSLTSGTGFFGPGTRLTVL.

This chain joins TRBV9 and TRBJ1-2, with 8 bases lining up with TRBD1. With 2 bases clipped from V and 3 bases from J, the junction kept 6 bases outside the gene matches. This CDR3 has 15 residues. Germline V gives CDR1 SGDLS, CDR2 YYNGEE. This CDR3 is CASSVRQGTHYGYTF. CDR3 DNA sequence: TGTGCCAGCAGCGTCAGACAGGGGACCCACTATGGCTACACCTTC.

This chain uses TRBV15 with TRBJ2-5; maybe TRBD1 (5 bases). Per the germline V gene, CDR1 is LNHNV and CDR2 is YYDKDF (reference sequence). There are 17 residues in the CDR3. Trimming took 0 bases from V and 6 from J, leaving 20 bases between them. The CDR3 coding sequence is TGTGCCACCAGCAGAGATTTTGCACGGCAGGGTCTTCAGACCCAGTACTTC. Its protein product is CATSRDFARQGLQTQYF.

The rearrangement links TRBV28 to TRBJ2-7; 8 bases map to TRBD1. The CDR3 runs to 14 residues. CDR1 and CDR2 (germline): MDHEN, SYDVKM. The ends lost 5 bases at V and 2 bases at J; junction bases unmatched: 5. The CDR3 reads CASSRQGTTYEQYF. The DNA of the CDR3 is TGTGCCAGCAGTAGACAGGGGACCACCTACGAGCAGTACTTC.

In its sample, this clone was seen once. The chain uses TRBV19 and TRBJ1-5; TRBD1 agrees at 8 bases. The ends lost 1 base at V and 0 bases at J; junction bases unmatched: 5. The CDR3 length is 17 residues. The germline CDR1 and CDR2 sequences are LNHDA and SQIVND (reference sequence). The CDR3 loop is CASSIGTGTNSNQPQHF. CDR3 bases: TGTGCCAGTAGTATAGGGACAGGGACAAATAGCAATCAGCCCCAGCATTTT.

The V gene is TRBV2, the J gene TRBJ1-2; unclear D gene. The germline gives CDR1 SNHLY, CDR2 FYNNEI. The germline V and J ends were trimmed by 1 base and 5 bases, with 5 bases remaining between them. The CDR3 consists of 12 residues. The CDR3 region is CASSEERYGYTF. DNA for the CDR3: TGTGCCAGCAGTGAAGAGAGGTATGGCTACACCTTC. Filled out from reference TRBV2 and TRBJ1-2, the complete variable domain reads EPEVTQTPSHQVTQMGQEVILRCVPISNHLYFYWYRQILGQKVEFLVSFYNNEISEKSEIFDDQFSVERPDGSNFTLKIRSTKLEDSAMYFCASSEERYGYTFGSGTRLTVV.

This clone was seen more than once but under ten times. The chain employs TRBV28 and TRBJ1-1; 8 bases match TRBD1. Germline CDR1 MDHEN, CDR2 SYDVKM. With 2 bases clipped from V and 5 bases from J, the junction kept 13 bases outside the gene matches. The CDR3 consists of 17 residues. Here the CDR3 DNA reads TGTGCCAGCAGTTTACCACCCAGGACAGGGCTTAGGACTGAAGCTTTCTTT. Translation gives CASSLPPRTGLRTEAFF.

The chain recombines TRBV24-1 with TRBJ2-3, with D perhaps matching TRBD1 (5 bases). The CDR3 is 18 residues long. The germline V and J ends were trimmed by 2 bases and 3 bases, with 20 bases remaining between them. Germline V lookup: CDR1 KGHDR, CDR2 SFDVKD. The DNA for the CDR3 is TGTGCCACCAGTGATTCCTGGACGGGTTCAGGGATAACAGATACGCAGTATTTT. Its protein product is CATSDSWTGSGITDTQYF.

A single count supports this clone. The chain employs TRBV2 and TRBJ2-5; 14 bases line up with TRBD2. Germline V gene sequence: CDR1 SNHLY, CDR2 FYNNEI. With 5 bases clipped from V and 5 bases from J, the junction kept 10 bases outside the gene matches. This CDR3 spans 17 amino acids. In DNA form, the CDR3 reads TGTGCCAGCAGTACGGGACTAGCGGGAGCAAGGGGGGAGACCCAGTACTTC. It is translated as CASSTGLAGARGETQYF.

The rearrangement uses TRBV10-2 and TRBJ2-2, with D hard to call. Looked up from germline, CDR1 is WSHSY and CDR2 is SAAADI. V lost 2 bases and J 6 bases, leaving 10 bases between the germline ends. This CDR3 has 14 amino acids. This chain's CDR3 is CASSERSGAGELFF. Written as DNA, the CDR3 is TGCGCCAGCAGTGAGAGATCGGGTGCCGGGGAGCTGTTTTTT.

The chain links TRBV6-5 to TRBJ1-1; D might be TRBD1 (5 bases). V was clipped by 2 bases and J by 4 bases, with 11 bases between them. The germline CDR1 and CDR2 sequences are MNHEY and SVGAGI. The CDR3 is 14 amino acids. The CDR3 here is CASSYGQGFTEAFF. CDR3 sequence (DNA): TGTGCCAGCAGTTACGGCCAGGGTTTCACTGAAGCTTTCTTT.

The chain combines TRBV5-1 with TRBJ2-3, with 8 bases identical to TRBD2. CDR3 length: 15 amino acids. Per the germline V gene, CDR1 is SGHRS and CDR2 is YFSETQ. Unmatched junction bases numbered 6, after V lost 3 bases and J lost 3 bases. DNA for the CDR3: TGCGCCAGCAGCTCGCCAGCGGGAGTTACAGATACGCAGTATTTT. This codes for CASSSPAGVTDTQYF.

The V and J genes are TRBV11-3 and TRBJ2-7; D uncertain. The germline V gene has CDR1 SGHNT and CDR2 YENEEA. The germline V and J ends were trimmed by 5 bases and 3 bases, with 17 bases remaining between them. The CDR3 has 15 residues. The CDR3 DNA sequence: TGTGCCAGCAGCCACTATACCGAAATAGTCTACGAGCAGTACTTC. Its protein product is CASSHYTEIVYEQYF.

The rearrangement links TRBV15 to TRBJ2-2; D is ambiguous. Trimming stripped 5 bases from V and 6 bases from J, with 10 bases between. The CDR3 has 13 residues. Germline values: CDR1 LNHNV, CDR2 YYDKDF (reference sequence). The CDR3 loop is CATSAVIAGELFF. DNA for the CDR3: TGTGCCACCAGCGCAGTCATCGCCGGGGAGCTGTTTTTT.

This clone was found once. Here the CDR3 reads CASSRKGLAGTRTYEQYF. The CDR3 coding sequence is TGTGCCAGCAGCCGAAAAGGTCTAGCGGGAACTAGAACCTACGAGCAGTACTTC. The V and J genes are TRBV3-1 (or the pseudogene TRBV3-2) and TRBJ2-7; 9 bases are shared with TRBD2. There are 18 residues in the CDR3. CDR1 LGHDT and CDR2 YNNKEL come from the germline V gene (reference sequence). With 4 bases clipped from V and 2 bases from J, the junction kept 15 bases outside the gene matches.